The T cell receptor beta chain described here comes from a study of regulatory T cells in long-lasting Graves disease. General study findings and limits: Persistent patients shared thousands of public clonotypes among themselves. Newly diagnosed patients shared fewer, at 900 to 1,000. Owing to a sample size that was small, accuracy may have been reduced.

Regarding time point: persistent/refractory GD, antithyroid drugs over 5 years with positive TRAb. Construction of the TCR library relied on RNA isolated from PBMCs. As regards this clonotype: Antigen specificity is unknown.

HTBI primers from iRepertoire and Arm-PCR of CDR3 regions yielded the TCR beta libraries. Original processing notes: From all samples, identification returned approximately 14 TRBJ and approximately 67 TRBV segments. One entry per CDR3 protein, called by TCRdb with MiXCR from the multiplex PCR reads. TCRdb's processing, not the authors', yielded these V and J calls. The data hold roughly 430,000 distinct CDR3 sequences, with roughly a fifth observed a single time. The sample here was peripheral blood mononuclear cells (PBMCs), taken when the disease was refractory, from a patient treated with antithyroid drugs. The TCR originated in a female donor with Graves disease.

The CDR3 region is CASRRTSGRAGYNEQFF. The CDR3 nucleotides read TGTGCCAGCAGGCGGACTAGCGGGAGGGCCGGATATAATGAGCAGTTCTTC. This chain links TRBV6-2 or TRBV6-3 with TRBJ2-1; 15 bases align to TRBD2. Germline V CDR1 and CDR2: MNHEY, SVGEGT. The CDR3 loop spans 17 amino acids. Germline trimming cut 6 bases from V and 7 bases from J; bases unmatched to any gene: 10.